One sample yielded the 9 T cell receptor beta chains listed below, sequenced in a study of T cell clonality in common variable immunodeficiency. Study-wide findings and caveats: In common variable immunodeficiency, TCR beta chains reportedly carried fewer deletions and N-nucleotide insertions.

TCRdb keeps only in-frame clones here, not all; method: immunoSEQ multiplex PCR. The sample gives about 26,000 clones, none seen only once, and the top ten clones hold approximately 25%. Which antigens these TCRs recognize remains unknown. The sequenced material came from peripheral blood mononuclear cells. The receptors were sampled from a human donor with common variable immunodeficiency.

At least ten counts were recorded for this clone. The read halts 3 residues ahead of the CDR3 end, with the missing end drawn from the germline J gene. This chain connects TRBV7-2 to TRBJ2-1; 9 nucleotides agree with TRBD2. CDR1 SGHTA and CDR2 FQGNSA come from the germline V gene. The CDR3 runs to 15 residues. V was clipped by 5 bases and J by 4 bases; unmatched bases: 6. The CDR3 DNA, read in part, is TGTGCCAGCAGCCCCGGGACTAGCCAATACAATGAG. Translating it yields CASSPGTSQYNE. The whole CDR3 sequence is CASSPGTSQYNEQFF.

This clone was observed many times. The read falls 3 residues short of the CDR3 end, and the missing part is taken from the germline J gene. V and J are TRBV7-2 and TRBJ2-1; 10 bases agree with TRBD2. V lost 5 bases, J lost 4 bases, and 5 bases stayed unmatched. Germline V gene sequence: CDR1 SGHTA, CDR2 FQGNSA. The CDR3 sequence is 15 residues long. CDR3 protein: CASSAGTSEYNEQFF. The sequenced CDR3 bases are TGTGCCAGCAGCGCCGGGACTAGCGAATACAATGAG.

This clone has ten or more counts. The read comes to an end 3 residues before the CDR3 does, leaving the germline J gene to fill in the end. The chain recombines TRBV29-1 with TRBJ2-1, with unresolved D. The CDR3 spans 14 residues. Germline CDR1 SQVTM, CDR2 ANQGSEA. Deletions cut 4 bases from V and 0 bases from J, with 10 bases between. The CDR3 DNA, read in part, is TGCAGCGTTGTCCCACCTAGCTCCTACAATGAG. Translation gives CSVVPPSSYNE. The entire CDR3 reads CSVVPPSSYNEQFF.

This clone was counted ten times or more. The CDR3 end falls 3 residues outside the read, so it is completed with the germline J gene. The chain recombines TRBV7-2 with TRBJ2-3; tentative D call: TRBD1 (6 bases). Germline assignment: CDR1 SGHTA and CDR2 FQGNSA. This CDR3 region has 14 residues. The CDR3 sequence: CATRDGQSGAAQYF. The DNA read from the CDR3 is TGTGCCACCAGGGACGGACAGTCCGGCGCCGCG.

This clone was seen many times. The CDR3 is cut off 3 residues early in the read; its end comes from the germline J gene. The rearrangement uses TRBV10-3 and TRBJ1-5; D remains ambiguous. Per germline, CDR1 ENHRY and CDR2 SYGVKD. CDR3 length equals 14 residues. Trimming removed 3 bases at V and 4 bases at J, with 10 bases between. CDR3 bases read: TGTGCCATCAGTGAATTTGGGCAGAATCAGCCC. Translation: CAISEFGQNQP. The whole CDR3 reads CAISEFGQNQPQHF.

This clone appeared many times. The read stops 3 residues short of the end of the CDR3; the missing end is completed from the germline J gene. The rearrangement uses TRBV20-1 and TRBJ1-6; no definite D call. Germline lookup yields CDR1 DFQATT and CDR2 SNEGSKA (reference sequence). V shed 3 bases and J shed 9 bases, with 12 bases lying between them. This CDR3 region has 13 residues. The CDR3 loop is CSASPGLSSPLHF. The CDR3 DNA, read in part, is TGCAGTGCTAGCCCGGGGTTGAGTTCACCC.

The table lists this clone with many counts. The read falls 3 residues short of the CDR3 end, and the missing part is taken from the germline J gene. V usage is TRBV20-1 and J usage is TRBJ2-3, with 10 bases aligning to TRBD2. From germline, CDR1 is DFQATT and CDR2 SNEGSKA (reference sequence). With V trimmed by 5 bases and J by 0 bases, 20 bases remained unmatched. The CDR3 covers 20 residues. The CDR3 DNA, read in part, is TGCAGTGCTTACAACGTCCGGACTAGCGGAATACGAACTAGCACAGATACG. It is translated as CSAYNVRTSGIRTSTDT. The whole CDR3 protein reads CSAYNVRTSGIRTSTDTQYF.

This clone showed up many times. Coverage ceases 3 residues before the CDR3 finishes, and the germline J gene fills in the end. V gene TRBV6-2 or TRBV6-3 combines with J gene TRBJ2-2; TRBD1 is a possible D gene (5 bases). This CDR3 is 14 amino acids long. Germline V gene data show CDR1 as MNHEY and CDR2 as SVGEGT. With 6 bases removed from V and 1 base from J, the gap between germline ends came to 9 bases. The CDR3 is CASSVGQNTGELFF. CDR3 DNA (partial): TGTGCCAGCAGCGTCGGACAGAACACCGGGGAG.

This clone occurred a few times. Sequencing ends 3 residues short of the CDR3 end; the germline J gene provides the rest. The chain uses TRBV7-8 and TRBJ2-1; D not certain. The CDR3 sequence is 15 residues long. Trimming removed 0 bases from V and 0 bases from J, with 6 bases in between. CDR1 is SGHVS, CDR2 FQNEAQ, per germline. The chain's CDR3 is CASSLASSSYNEQFF. Partial CDR3 DNA: TGTGCCAGCAGCTTAGCGAGTAGCTCCTACAATGAG.